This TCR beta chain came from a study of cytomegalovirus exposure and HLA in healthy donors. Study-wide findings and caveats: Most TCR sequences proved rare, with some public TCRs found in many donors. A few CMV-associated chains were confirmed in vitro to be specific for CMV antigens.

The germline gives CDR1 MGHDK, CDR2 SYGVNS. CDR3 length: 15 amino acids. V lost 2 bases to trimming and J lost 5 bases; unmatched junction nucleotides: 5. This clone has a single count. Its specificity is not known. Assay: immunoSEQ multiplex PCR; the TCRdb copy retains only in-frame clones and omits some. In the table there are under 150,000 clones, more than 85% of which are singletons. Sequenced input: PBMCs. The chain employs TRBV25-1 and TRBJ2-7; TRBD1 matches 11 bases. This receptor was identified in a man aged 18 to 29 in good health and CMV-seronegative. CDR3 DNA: TGTGCCAGCAGTGAAACCGGGACAGGGGGAGACGAGCAGTACTTC. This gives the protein CASSETGTGGDEQYF.